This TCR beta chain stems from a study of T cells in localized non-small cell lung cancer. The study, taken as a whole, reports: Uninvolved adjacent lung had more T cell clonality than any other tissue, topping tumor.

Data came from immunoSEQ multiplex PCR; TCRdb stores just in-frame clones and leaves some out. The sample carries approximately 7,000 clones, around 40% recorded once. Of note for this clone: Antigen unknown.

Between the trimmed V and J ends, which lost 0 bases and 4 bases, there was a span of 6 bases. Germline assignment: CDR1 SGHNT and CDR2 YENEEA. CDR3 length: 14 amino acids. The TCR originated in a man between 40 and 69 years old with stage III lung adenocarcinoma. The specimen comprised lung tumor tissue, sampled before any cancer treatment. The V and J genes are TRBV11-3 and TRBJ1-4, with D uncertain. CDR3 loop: CASSLDRINEKLFF. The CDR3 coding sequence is TGTGCCAGCAGCTTAGACAGGATTAATGAAAAACTGTTTTTT.